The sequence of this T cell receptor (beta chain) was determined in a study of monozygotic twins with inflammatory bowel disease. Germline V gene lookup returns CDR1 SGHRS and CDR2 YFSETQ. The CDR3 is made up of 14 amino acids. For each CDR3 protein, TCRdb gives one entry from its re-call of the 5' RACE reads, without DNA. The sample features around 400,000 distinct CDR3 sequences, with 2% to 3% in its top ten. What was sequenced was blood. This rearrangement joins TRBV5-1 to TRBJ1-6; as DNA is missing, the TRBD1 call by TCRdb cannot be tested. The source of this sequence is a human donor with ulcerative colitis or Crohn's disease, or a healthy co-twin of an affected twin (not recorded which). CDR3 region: CASKADGGNSPLHF.